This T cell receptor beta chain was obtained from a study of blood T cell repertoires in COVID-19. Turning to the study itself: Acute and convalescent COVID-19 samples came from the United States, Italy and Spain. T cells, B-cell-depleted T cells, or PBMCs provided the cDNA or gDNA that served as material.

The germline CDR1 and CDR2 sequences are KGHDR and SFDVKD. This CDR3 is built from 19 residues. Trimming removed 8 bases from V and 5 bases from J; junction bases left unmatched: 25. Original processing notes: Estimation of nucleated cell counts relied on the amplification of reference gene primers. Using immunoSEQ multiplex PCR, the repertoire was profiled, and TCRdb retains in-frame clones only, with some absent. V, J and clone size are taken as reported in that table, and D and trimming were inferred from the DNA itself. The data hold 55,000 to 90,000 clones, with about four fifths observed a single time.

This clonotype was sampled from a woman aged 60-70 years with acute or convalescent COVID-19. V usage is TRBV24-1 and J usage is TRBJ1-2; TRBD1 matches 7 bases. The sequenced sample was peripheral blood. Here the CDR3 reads CATKASATINRGRLYGYTF. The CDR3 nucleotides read TGTGCCACCAAAGCGTCCGCCACGATAAACAGGGGTAGGCTTTATGGCTACACCTTC.